A single sample gave rise to the 12 T cell receptor beta chains below, sequenced in a study of OX40 agonist ivuxolimab in advanced cancers. Sequenced by immunoSEQ multiplex PCR; TCRdb stores in-frame clones only, minus some. The repertoire includes more than 95,000 clones, 91% of them detected once, and 0.25% to 0.35% sits in the top ten. The material was CD4+ or CD8+ T cells sorted from blood, obtained in a trial of the OX40 agonist ivuxolimab. The receptors come from an adult with an advanced solid tumor such as melanoma, head and neck, liver or kidney cancer.

V and J are TRBV28 and TRBJ1-2, with D unresolved. The V gene's germline CDR1 is MDHEN and CDR2 SYDVKM. This CDR3 is 15 amino acids long. Trimming cost V 8 bases and J 1 base, with 17 bases left between them. CDR3 loop: CASGDPGALNYGYTF. In nucleotides, the CDR3 is TGTGCCAGCGGAGATCCGGGAGCTCTTAACTATGGCTACACCTTC.

V gene TRBV7-9 combines with J gene TRBJ2-2; weak D call: TRBD1 (5 bases). The CDR3 runs 16 residues. Germline CDR1 and CDR2: SEHNR and FQNEAQ (reference sequence). V was shortened by 1 base and J by 2 bases, with 11 bases between the two germline ends. The CDR3 sequence: CASSLVGRANTGELFF. CDR3 DNA sequence: TGTGCCAGCAGCTTAGTAGGCAGGGCAAACACCGGGGAGCTGTTTTTT.

The chain combines TRBV19 with TRBJ2-1; a possible D gene is TRBD1 (6 bases). The CDR3 has 18 residues. The V gene lost 5 bases and the J gene lost 2 bases, with 22 bases spanning the gap. Germline V gene data show CDR1 as LNHDA and CDR2 as SQIVND (reference sequence). The CDR3 DNA sequence: TGTGCCAGTAGTCGGACATCACCGGGACAATCCCCCTACAATGAGCAGTTCTTC. Residues: CASSRTSPGQSPYNEQFF.

This clone appeared once. The chain is built from TRBV7-2 and TRBJ2-7; D gene ambiguous. The V gene's germline CDR1 is SGHTA and CDR2 FQGNSA. V gave up 0 bases and J gave up 6 bases, with 6 bases separating them. This CDR3 spans 12 amino acids. The CDR3, as DNA: TGTGCCAGCAGCTTAGCAGGAATCGAGCAGTACTTC. As protein: CASSLAGIEQYF.

The genes are TRBV19 and TRBJ2-7; D is perhaps TRBD2 (5 bases). Per germline, CDR1 LNHDA and CDR2 SQIVND (reference sequence). This CDR3 region has 16 residues. The V gene lost 5 bases and the J gene lost 3 bases, with 20 bases spanning the gap. CDR3 residues: CASSSDYWTGNYEQYF. Here the CDR3 DNA reads TGTGCCAGTAGTTCCGATTATTGGACTGGGAACTACGAGCAGTACTTC.

The rearrangement links TRBV18 to TRBJ2-7; D tentatively fits TRBD1 or TRBD2 (5 bases each). Germline CDR1 is KGHSH and CDR2 is LQKENI. The V and J ends lost 5 bases and 0 bases respectively, with 14 bases between them. The length of the CDR3 is 15 residues. DNA of the CDR3: TGTGCCAGCTCAGGGGGTCCCGACCCCTCCTACGAGCAGTACTTC. Amino acid sequence: CASSGGPDPSYEQYF.

The chain links TRBV5-4 to TRBJ2-7; 9 bases are a match to TRBD1. V shed 3 bases, J shed 4 bases, and the junction held 5 bases outside the gene matches. The germline CDR1 and CDR2 sequences are SGHNT and YYREEE (reference sequence). The CDR3 is 14 residues long. CDR3 nucleotide sequence: TGTGCCAGCAGCTCAACAGGGGGCCCGTACGAGCAGTACTTC. It translates to CASSSTGGPYEQYF.

The rearrangement links TRBV6-1 to TRBJ1-1; 8 bases map to TRBD1. Trimming at V came to 6 bases and at J to 7 bases, leaving 13 bases not matched to a gene. The CDR3 is 15 amino acids. Germline CDR1 is MNHNS and CDR2 is SASEGT. The CDR3 DNA follows: TGTGCCAGCAGCTCGGACAGGGTGGGATTCATTGAAGCTTTCTTT. It yields the protein CASSSDRVGFIEAFF.

The chain is built from TRBV9 and TRBJ2-7, with a weak D call TRBD2 (6 bases). Germline-derived CDR1 and CDR2 are SGDLS and YYNGEE. The CDR3 length is 15 residues. Trimming removed 4 bases at V and 5 bases at J, with 19 bases between. CDR3 nucleotide sequence: TGTGCCAGCAGCCTGGGGGACTTAACTCTCAACGAGCAGTACTTC. This translates into CASSLGDLTLNEQYF.

This clone was seen more than once but under ten times. The chain links TRBV28 to TRBJ2-2, with D unclear. V lost 6 bases, J lost 7 bases, and 9 bases lay in between. From germline, CDR1 is MDHEN and CDR2 SYDVKM. There are 12 residues in the CDR3. CDR3 bases: TGTGCCAGCAGCTACACAGTCGGGGAGCTGTTTTTT. This translates into CASSYTVGELFF.

V usage is TRBV19 and J usage is TRBJ2-5, with 9 bases matching TRBD2. Per the germline V gene, CDR1 is LNHDA and CDR2 is SQIVND (reference sequence). V lost 5 bases and J lost 4; bases outside the gene matches: 14. The CDR3 runs to 17 residues. The CDR3, as DNA: TGTGCCAGTAGTCCTCGACTGATAGCGGGAGTAGGAGAGACCCAGTACTTC. Protein: CASSPRLIAGVGETQYF.

CDR3 in DNA: TGTGCCAGCTCACCCCCGGGGCAGCCTTTAGCCAAAAACATTCAGTACTTC. Translation: CASSPPGQPLAKNIQYF. V and J are TRBV18 and TRBJ2-4; D might be TRBD1 or TRBD2, each matching 5 bases. The CDR3 contains 17 residues. Germline assignment: CDR1 KGHSH and CDR2 LQKENI. V lost 3 bases and J lost 0, with 15 bases in between.